A selection of T cell receptor beta chains follows, all from one sample in a study of T-cell memory formation after mild COVID-19. TCRdb reprocessed the 5' RACE reads with MiXCR, giving one entry per CDR3 protein. Of under 350,000 distinct CDR3 sequences listed, 16% are singletons. Sequences were obtained from PBMCs or a T cell subset sorted from them (not recorded which). The receptors originated from a man aged 18 to 30 who had mild COVID-19 (a few samples of this study predate the infection). Cell type and time point are not known. Each CDR3 is given with its conserved first and last residue. The D gene is left open where the match is weak. The size entry is marked missing in some rows and otherwise reads once, few, many or a size class.

v_call	d_call	j_call	clone_size	cdr3_aa	cdr3_nt
TRBV7-9	.	TRBJ1-2	.	CASSPAGTVNYGYTF	TGTGCCAGCAGCCCCGCTGGGACGGTGAACTATGGCTACACCTTC
TRBV18	TRBD1	TRBJ2-3	many	CASSPWTGSDTQYF	TGTGCCAGCTCACCCTGGACAGGGTCAGATACGCAGTATTTT
TRBV28	.	TRBJ2-5	.	CASSTPRGQETQYF	TGTGCCAGCAGTACACCGCGGGGACAAGAGACCCAGTACTTC
TRBV11-2	.	TRBJ1-1	many	CASSLVTEAFF	TGTGCCAGCAGCTTAGTCACTGAAGCTTTCTTT
TRBV20-1	TRBD1	TRBJ2-7	few	CSASPGTGVRLEQYF	TGCAGTGCTAGTCCCGGGACAGGGGTCCGACTCGAGCAGTACTTC
TRBV20-1	.	TRBJ2-1	.	CSAIMGGVGYNEQFF	TGCAGTGCTATCATGGGCGGGGTAGGCTACAATGAGCAGTTCTTC
TRBV7-2	TRBD2	TRBJ2-1	few	CASSFGRLADSWGQFF	TGTGCCAGCAGCTTCGGTCGGCTAGCGGACTCCTGGGGGCAGTTCTTC
TRBV5-1	.	TRBJ1-5	.	CASSLVGQGAPKHF	.
TRBV7-9	.	TRBJ2-2	many	CASSRNTGELFF	TGTGCCAGCAGCCGTAACACCGGGGAGCTGTTTTTT
TRBV5-1	TRBD2	TRBJ2-1	many	CASSRITSGGAGEQFF	TGCGCCAGCAGCCGGATTACTAGCGGGGGGGCTGGTGAGCAGTTCTTC
TRBV10-2	.	TRBJ2-7	few	CASSESEGARHEQYF	TGCGCCAGCAGTGAGTCGGAGGGGGCGAGGCACGAGCAGTACTTC
TRBV9	.	TRBJ2-5	few	CASSGYGTGGETQYF	TGTGCCAGCAGCGGATACGGGACGGGCGGTGAGACCCAGTACTTC
TRBV4-3	.	TRBJ1-1	.	CASSQDIGQGSVTEAFF	TGCGCCAGCAGCCAAGATATTGGGCAGGGTTCCGTCACTGAAGCTTTCTTT
TRBV9	TRBD2	TRBJ2-2	few	CASSEIAGGNTGELFF	TGTGCCAGCAGCGAAATAGCGGGGGGGAACACCGGGGAGCTGTTTTTT
TRBV30	.	TRBJ1-2	.	CAWDGTPYGYTF	TGTGCCTGGGATGGGACGCCCTATGGCTACACCTTC
TRBV21-1	.	TRBJ1-1	few	CASSNSYVTEAFF	TGTGCCAGCAGCAATTCTTACGTGACTGAAGCTTTCTTT
TRBV18	TRBD2	TRBJ2-3	.	CASSPRTSGSGDTQYF	TGTGCCAGCTCACCACGGACTAGCGGGAGTGGTGATACGCAGTATTTT
TRBV6-5	.	TRBJ1-2	few	CASSYPPRTGPNYGYTF	TGTGCCAGCAGTTACCCCCCCAGAACAGGGCCTAACTATGGCTACACCTTC
TRBV18	.	TRBJ1-1	.	CASSPTQAVTEAFF	TGTGCCAGCTCACCGACGCAGGCGGTCACTGAAGCTTTCTTT
TRBV7-9	TRBD2	TRBJ2-3	few	CASSPHWGGFTDTQYF	TGTGCCAGCAGCCCCCATTGGGGGGGGTTCACAGATACGCAGTATTTT
TRBV5-1	.	TRBJ2-2	many	CASSLDGNTGELFF	TGCGCCAGCAGCTTGGACGGGAACACCGGGGAGCTGTTTTTT
TRBV6-6	.	TRBJ2-3	few	CASSYSKADTQYF	TGTGCCAGCAGTTACTCGAAGGCTGATACGCAGTATTTT
TRBV7-2	TRBD1	TRBJ2-7	many	CASSFQWGQTYEQYF	TGTGCCAGCAGCTTCCAGTGGGGACAGACCTACGAGCAGTACTTC
TRBV7-2	TRBD1	TRBJ1-2	few	CASSSDRGSFNYGYTF	TGTGCCAGCAGCTCGGACAGGGGGAGTTTTAACTATGGCTACACCTTC
TRBV11-2	.	TRBJ2-5	few	CASNSRETQYF	TGTGCCAGCAACTCCCGGGAGACCCAGTACTTC
TRBV5-1	.	TRBJ1-4	.	CASSIGQNSNEKLFF	TGCGCCAGCAGCATCGGACAGAACAGTAATGAAAAACTGTTTTTT
TRBV19	.	TRBJ2-3	.	CASSPGGPGTQYF	TGTGCCAGTAGTCCCGGGGGGCCGGGTACGCAGTATTTT
TRBV6-2/TRBV6-3	.	TRBJ2-1	.	CASSRSNEQFF	TGTGCCAGCAGCCGTAGTAACGAGCAGTTCTTC
TRBV5-1	TRBD2	TRBJ2-5	few	CASSLVPSGGQETQYF	TGCGCCAGCAGCTTGGTACCTAGCGGGGGCCAAGAGACCCAGTACTTC
TRBV28	.	TRBJ2-5	few	CASSSPNGETQYF	TGTGCCAGCAGCTCCCCGAACGGGGAGACCCAGTACTTC
TRBV28	.	TRBJ1-4	few	CASSFMGEKLFF	TGTGCCAGCAGTTTCATGGGAGAAAAACTGTTTTTT
TRBV20-1	TRBD2	TRBJ2-3	.	CSASRSGGAGDTQYF	TGCAGTGCTAGCCGTAGCGGGGGGGCAGGGGATACGCAGTATTTT
TRBV13	TRBD1	TRBJ2-2	once	CASSSTGDRVPKGELFF	TGTGCCAGCAGCTCCACAGGGGACCGGGTCCCTAAAGGGGAGCTGTTTTTT
TRBV4-3	.	TRBJ1-3	.	CASSQDTAADGNTIYF	TGCGCCAGCAGCCAAGACACCGCCGCTGATGGAAACACCATATATTTT
TRBV5-1	TRBD2	TRBJ2-1	few	CASSGASGGAVYEQFF	TGCGCCAGCAGCGGGGCTAGCGGGGGGGCCGTCTATGAGCAGTTCTTC
TRBV6-6	.	TRBJ2-3	.	CASTQEQFAARYF	TGTGCCAGCACTCAGGAGCAGTTCGCGGCCCGGTATTTT
TRBV5-1	.	TRBJ1-1	many	CASSLGENTEAFF	TGCGCCAGCAGCTTGGGGGAAAACACTGAAGCTTTCTTT
TRBV7-3	.	TRBJ2-3	.	CASSLALGEQYTQYF	TGTGCCAGCAGCTTAGCCCTCGGGGAGCAATATACGCAGTATTTT
TRBV12-3/TRBV12-4	.	TRBJ1-1	few	CASSLTGEAFF	TGTGCCAGCAGTTTAACCGGCGAAGCTTTCTTT
TRBV4-1	.	TRBJ2-3	.	CASSQFRAVAADTQYF	TGCGCCAGCAGCCAATTCCGGGCTGTCGCGGCAGATACGCAGTATTTT
TRBV6-2/TRBV6-3	.	TRBJ2-1	.	CASSLSFWDYQFF	TGTGCCAGCAGTTTGTCGTTTTGGGATTACCAGTTCTTC
TRBV6-2/TRBV6-3	.	TRBJ1-1	few	CASTGSMNTEAFF	TGTGCCAGCACTGGCAGTATGAACACTGAAGCTTTCTTT
TRBV19	.	TRBJ2-4	.	CASSRWDFPKNIQYF	TGTGCCAGTAGCCGCTGGGACTTTCCCAAAAACATTCAGTACTTC
TRBV6-6	.	TRBJ1-1	.	CASTWTKNTEAFF	TGTGCCAGCACCTGGACGAAGAACACTGAAGCTTTCTTT